This TCR beta chain was sequenced in a study of blood T cell repertoires in COVID-19. For the study at large: Acute and convalescent COVID-19 samples came from the United States, Italy and Spain. PBMCs, B-cell-depleted T cells, or T cells were the source of the cDNA or gDNA that made up the material.

Produced via immunoSEQ multiplex PCR; TCRdb's table is partial and in-frame only. The table lists nearly 350,000 clones, about four fifths of them singletons. Per germline, CDR1 MNHEY and CDR2 SMNVEV (reference sequence). Deletions cut 8 bases from V and 5 bases from J, with 27 bases between. The CDR3 loop spans 17 amino acids. Sequencing input: peripheral blood. This TCR derives from a man aged 25-40 years with active or convalescent COVID-19. V is TRBV27 and J is TRBJ1-2, with D unclear. The CDR3 sequence: CASASGPLRRAGYGYTF. The CDR3 coding sequence is TGTGCCAGCGCAAGTGGCCCTTTAAGGCGGGCTGGGTATGGCTACACCTTC.